Listed here is a single TCR beta chain. Other nucleotide sequences from this sample produce the same CDR3. The authors reverse transcribed all of the isolated RNA, so sequencing captured expressed TCRB transcripts. Naive, central memory and regulatory T cell samples produced a mean of approximately 3.6 million reads. Profiled with immunoSEQ multiplex PCR; TCRdb holds only in-frame clones, not every one. The repertoire consists of 200,000 to 250,000 clones, with roughly 11% occurring once and the leading ten covering 1% to 1.5%. Trimming removed 6 bases from V and 2 bases from J, with 10 bases in between. Germline CDR1 and CDR2: SQVTM and ANQGSEA. CDR3 length: 12 amino acids. This entry belongs to a study of beta chain features in type 1 diabetes. Turning to the study itself: Regarding age, gender and cell yields, patients proved similar to healthy donors.

Naive, central memory, regulatory and stem cell-like memory cells within the CD4+ compartment were sorted using CD45RO/CCR7/CD25/CD127/CD95/CD27. The sequenced sample was central memory CD4+ T cells from blood. This rearrangement joins TRBV29-1 to TRBJ2-5; possible D gene TRBD1, 6 bases. The sequence was collected from a man in his late teens or twenties in good health. CDR3 region: CSVGQRQETQYF. For the CDR3, the DNA is TGCAGCGTAGGACAGAGGCAAGAGACCCAGTACTTC.